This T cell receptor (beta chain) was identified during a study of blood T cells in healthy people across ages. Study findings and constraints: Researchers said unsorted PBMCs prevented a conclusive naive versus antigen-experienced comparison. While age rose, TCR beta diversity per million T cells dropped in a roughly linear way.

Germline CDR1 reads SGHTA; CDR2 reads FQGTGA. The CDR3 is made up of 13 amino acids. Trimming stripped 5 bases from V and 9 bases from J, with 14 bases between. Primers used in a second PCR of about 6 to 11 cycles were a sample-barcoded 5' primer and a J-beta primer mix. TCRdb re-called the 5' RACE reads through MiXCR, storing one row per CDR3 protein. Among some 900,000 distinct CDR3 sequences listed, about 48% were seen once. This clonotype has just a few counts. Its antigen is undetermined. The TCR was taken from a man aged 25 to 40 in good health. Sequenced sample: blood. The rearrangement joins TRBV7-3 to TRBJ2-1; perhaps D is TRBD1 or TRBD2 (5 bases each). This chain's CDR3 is CASSIRGRPEQFF. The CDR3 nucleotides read TGTGCCAGCAGCATCCGGGGCCGGCCTGAGCAGTTCTTC.